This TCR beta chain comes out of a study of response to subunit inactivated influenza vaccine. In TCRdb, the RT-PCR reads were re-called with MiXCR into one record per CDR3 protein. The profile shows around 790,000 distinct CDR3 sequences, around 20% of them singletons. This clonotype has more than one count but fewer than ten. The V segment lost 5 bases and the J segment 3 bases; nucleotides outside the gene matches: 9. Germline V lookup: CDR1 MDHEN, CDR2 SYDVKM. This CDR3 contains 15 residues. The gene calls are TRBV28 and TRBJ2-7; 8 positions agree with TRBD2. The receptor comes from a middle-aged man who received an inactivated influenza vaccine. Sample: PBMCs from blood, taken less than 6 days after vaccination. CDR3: CASSVTGTRIYEQYF. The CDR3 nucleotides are TGTGCCAGCAGTGTCACCGGGACTAGGATCTACGAGCAGTACTTC.